This is a list of T cell receptor beta chains from one sample in a study of T-cell reconstitution after alpha-beta-depleted transplantation in children. MiXCR, applied by TCRdb to the PCR reads, yields one record per CDR3 protein. The profile shows about 490,000 distinct CDR3 sequences, 8% to 11% of them singletons. Source: PBMCs, taken before TCRalphabeta/CD19-depleted stem cell transplant. The source of these receptors is a child between 2 and 9 years old with inherited bone marrow failure, due to receive a stem cell transplant. Both conserved end residues are part of each CDR3. The D gene is left open where the match is weak. Some rows have no size entry. The others give once, few or many, or a class for an expanded clone.

d_call clone_size j_call v_call cdr3_nt cdr3_aa
TRBD2 many TRBJ2-3 TRBV5-1 TGCGCCAGCAGCCTGGGGACTAGCGGGAGCGGTGAATTCGCAGATACGCAGTATTTT CASSLGTSGSGEFADTQYF
TRBD1 many TRBJ2-3 TRBV27 TGTGCCAGCAGTCCACGGACAGGGGCGGGATATACGCAGTATTTT CASSPRTGAGYTQYF
TRBD2 many TRBJ2-3 TRBV6-1 TGTGCCAGCAGGGAGGAAGCGGGAGGTGTCACAGATACGCAGTATTTT CASREEAGGVTDTQYF
TRBD1 many TRBJ1-6 TRBV28 TGTGCCAGCAGTTTTTACCCAGGGGGTTACAATTCACCCCTCCACTTT CASSFYPGGYNSPLHF
TRBD2 many TRBJ2-7 TRBV5-1 TGCGCCAGCAGCTGGACTAGCGGGAAAGTGCACGAGCAGTACTTC CASSWTSGKVHEQYF
- many TRBJ2-3 TRBV27 TGTGCCAGCAGCCCCTTAGGGAATTGGGGCACAGATACGCAGTATTTT CASSPLGNWGTDTQYF
- many TRBJ1-5 TRBV28 TGTGCCAGCAGTTCCGCCTTCAGGGGCAATCAGCCCCAGCATTTT CASSSAFRGNQPQHF
- many TRBJ2-6 TRBV7-2 TGTGCCAGCAGCTTAAGGACACCCGACTCTGGGGCCAACGTCCTGACTTTC CASSLRTPDSGANVLTF
- many TRBJ2-5 TRBV5-6 TGTGCCAGCAAATTGCTTGGGGAAGGACAAAAGACCCAGTACTTC CASKLLGEGQKTQYF
- - TRBJ2-7 TRBV12-3/TRBV12-4 TGTGCCAGCAGTATGACAGATTCGCAGTACTTC CASSMTDSQYF
TRBD2 many TRBJ2-1 TRBV5-1 TGCGCCAGCAGCATAGCGGGAGAAACCAATGAGCAGTTCTTC CASSIAGETNEQFF
- many TRBJ2-7 TRBV27 TGTGCCAGCAGTTTAAGTGCCGGGACACGCTCCTACGAGCAGTACTTC CASSLSAGTRSYEQYF
- few TRBJ1-4 TRBV7-9 TGTGCCAGCAGCTTTGGGGAATTGGATGAAAAACTGTTTTTT CASSFGELDEKLFF
- - TRBJ1-1 TRBV4-1 TGCGCCAGCAGCGAAGTCTGGGGTTTGAACACTGAAGCTTTCTTT CASSEVWGLNTEAFF
- - TRBJ2-6 TRBV10-1 TGCGCCAGCAGTGAAGGGGGCTCTGGGGCCAACGTCCTGACTTTC CASSEGGSGANVLTF
- many TRBJ1-2 TRBV5-6 TGTGCCAGCAGCTTGTCCCAGGGTGGAGGCTACACCTTC CASSLSQGGGYTF
- many TRBJ2-7 TRBV12-3/TRBV12-4 TGTGCCAGCAGTTTCCAATCTCCCTACGAGCAGTACTTC CASSFQSPYEQYF
TRBD1 many TRBJ2-7 TRBV29-1 TGCAGCGTTGAAGCTGACAGGGGGTACGAGCAGTACTTC CSVEADRGYEQYF
- many TRBJ2-7 TRBV6-2/TRBV6-3 TGTGCCAGCAGTTACCGGACTCCTGGTGAGCAGTACTTC CASSYRTPGEQYF
TRBD1 many TRBJ2-2 TRBV28 TGTGCCAGCAGCCGAACGGGACAGGGAATATTCGGGGAGCTGTTTTTT CASSRTGQGIFGELFF
TRBD2 many TRBJ2-7 TRBV28 TGTGCCAGCAGCCGGAGGACTAGCGGGAGTTGGAACGAGCAGTACTTC CASSRRTSGSWNEQYF
TRBD1 many TRBJ1-2 TRBV3-1 TGTGCCAGCAGCCTGCACCGGGACAGGAATGGCTACACCTTC CASSLHRDRNGYTF
TRBD2 many TRBJ2-7 TRBV15 TGTGCCACCTCCTGGGGGGGGAACTACGAGCAGTACTTC CATSWGGNYEQYF
- many TRBJ2-3 TRBV29-1 TGCAGCGTTGACCCGATAGGGACGGGTCGAGATACGCAGTATTTT CSVDPIGTGRDTQYF
- - TRBJ2-1 TRBV29-1 TGCAGCGGGGGGCCCACTAGCGCCGACAATGAGCAGTTCTTC CSGGPTSADNEQFF
- many TRBJ2-6 TRBV11-1 TGTGCCAGCAGCTTACTGCCGGGATTCCCAAGCTCTGGGGCCAACGTCCTGACTTTC CASSLLPGFPSSGANVLTF
- few TRBJ1-5 TRBV6-6 TGTGCCAGCAGTTACTCTTTAGATCAGCCCCAGCATTTT CASSYSLDQPQHF
TRBD2 many TRBJ2-5 TRBV13 TGTGCCAGCAGCTTAGCTCTAGCGGCAAACCAAGAGACCCAGTACTTC CASSLALAANQETQYF
TRBD2 few TRBJ2-3 TRBV20-1 TGCAGTGCTAGGCGCCGACTAGCGTTCACAGATACGCAGTATTTT CSARRRLAFTDTQYF
- - TRBJ2-1 TRBV5-1 TGCGCCAGCAGCTTGCCTAGCCCCGCCAATGAGCAGTTCTTC CASSLPSPANEQFF
TRBD2 - TRBJ2-7 TRBV10-3 TGTGCCATCAGACCCGGGACTAGCGCACCCTACGAGCAGTACTTC CAIRPGTSAPYEQYF
TRBD1 many TRBJ2-7 TRBV19 TGTGCCAGTAGCCCAGGGGGCGCGTACGAGCAGTACTTC CASSPGGAYEQYF
- many TRBJ1-1 TRBV15 TGTGCCACCAGCAGAGGTTACGACAAGTTTGAAGCTTTCTTT CATSRGYDKFEAFF
- many TRBJ2-3 TRBV21-1 TGTGCCAGCAGCATAAAAGGGCTGACTAGCGGGAGTGCAGATACGCAGTATTTT CASSIKGLTSGSADTQYF
TRBD1 many TRBJ1-4 TRBV24-1 TGTGCCACCAGTGACCCCAACCCCGGGACAGGGGATGAAAAACTGTTTTTT CATSDPNPGTGDEKLFF
- few TRBJ1-1 TRBV5-1 TGCGCCAGCAGCTTAAACGGAGCTGAAGCTTTCTTT CASSLNGAEAFF
TRBD1 - TRBJ2-2 TRBV9 TGTGCCAGCAGCACCCATCCGGGACAGGGGGATACCGGGGAGCTGTTTTTT CASSTHPGQGDTGELFF
- many TRBJ2-5 TRBV7-2 TGTGCCAGCAGCTTTCGGCAGGGAGGCCAAGAGACCCAGTACTTC CASSFRQGGQETQYF
TRBD2 few TRBJ2-1 TRBV3-1 TGTGCCTCCACCAACCTGAGAGCGGGAGGTGCTGCCCATGAGCAGTTCTTC CASTNLRAGGAAHEQFF
TRBD2 few TRBJ2-7 TRBV7-9 TGTGCCAGCAGCCGAACTAGCGGGAGGATGAACGAGCAGTACTTC CASSRTSGRMNEQYF
TRBD2 many TRBJ2-2 TRBV7-2 TGTGCCAGCAGCCCGGCCCTAGCGGGAGTCACCGGGGAGCTGTTTTTT CASSPALAGVTGELFF
TRBD1 many TRBJ2-5 TRBV28 TGTGCCAGCAGCTCCGACAGGGTTCGGCAAGAGACCCAGTACTTC CASSSDRVRQETQYF
- few TRBJ2-1 TRBV30 TGTGCCTGGAGTGTGACGGGGAATGAGCAGTTCTTC CAWSVTGNEQFF
- - TRBJ2-7 TRBV11-2 TGTGCCAGCAGCTTCTTGGTTCACGAGCAGTACTTC CASSFLVHEQYF
- - TRBJ2-3 TRBV27 TGTGCCAGCAGTTTTGTGGGGGGAAGCACAGATACGCAGTATTTT CASSFVGGSTDTQYF
- many TRBJ2-7 TRBV29-1 TGCAGCGTTTTAATCGCCTCCGGGACGGAGCAGTACTTC CSVLIASGTEQYF
- many TRBJ1-5 TRBV27 TGTGCCAGCAGTTTAAGGGGGAACAATCAGCCCCAGCATTTT CASSLRGNNQPQHF
TRBD2 many TRBJ2-3 TRBV6-5 TGTGCCAGCAGTTACGAGGTAGCGGGAGGGCCTTCGGCAGATACGCAGTATTTT CASSYEVAGGPSADTQYF
- many TRBJ2-4 TRBV11-2 TGTGCCAGCAGCTTCGGGACAACCACCCCTCTAGCCAAAAACATTCAGTACTTC CASSFGTTTPLAKNIQYF
TRBD2 many TRBJ2-3 TRBV11-2 TGTGCCAGCAGCTTAGGGGCGGGAGCCCTCCCAGATACGCAGTATTTT CASSLGAGALPDTQYF
- many TRBJ1-4 TRBV6-5 TGTGCCAGCAGTTCTCTCGGGGGGGTCGATGAAAAACTGTTTTTT CASSSLGGVDEKLFF
TRBD2 many TRBJ2-1 TRBV11-3 TGTGCCAGCAGCTTAGTTCGTAGCGGGAGGGCCGTGGGCAATGAGCAGTTCTTC CASSLVRSGRAVGNEQFF
TRBD1 many TRBJ2-1 TRBV12-3/TRBV12-4 TGTGCCAGCAGTCCAGGGGACAGGGGTTCCTACAATGAGCAGTTCTTC CASSPGDRGSYNEQFF
- many TRBJ1-4 TRBV27 TGTGCCAGCGCGAGAAACACAAGAGGGGAAAAACTGTTTTTT CASARNTRGEKLFF